These T cell receptor beta chains were read from a single sample in a study of immune cell composition in non-small cell lung cancer. Profiled with immunoSEQ multiplex PCR; TCRdb holds only in-frame clones, not every one. The sample consists of 14,000 or so clones, over 70% of them appearing once. Sequenced sample: lung tumor tissue. The receptors originated from a human donor with non-small cell lung cancer. Both conserved end residues are part of each CDR3. Each record gives: clone size, J gene, V gene, D gene, CDR3 protein, CDR3 DNA. A D gene is named only where the DNA matches it firmly. Size is omitted from some rows. Given values are once, few, many or a class for expanded clones.

few | TRBJ2-2 | TRBV6-5 | TRBD2 | CASRSGTRNTGELFF | TGTGCCAGCAGATCCGGGACTAGGAACACCGGGGAGCTGTTTTTT
. | TRBJ2-3 | TRBV27 | TRBD2 | CASSLSVAGADTQYF | TGTGCCAGCAGTTTATCAGTAGCGGGAGCAGATACGCAGTATTTT
. | TRBJ2-1 | TRBV5-4 | TRBD2 | CASSLKLAGADEQFF | TGTGCCAGCAGCTTAAAACTAGCGGGAGCGGATGAGCAGTTCTTC
. | TRBJ1-3 | TRBV7-8 | . | CASSFRGVGNTIYF | TGTGCCAGCAGCTTTCGAGGGGTGGGAAACACCATATATTTT
. | TRBJ2-1 | TRBV7-9 | TRBD2 | CASSLDGRSNEQFF | TGTGCCAGCAGCTTAGACGGGAGGTCCAATGAGCAGTTCTTC
. | TRBJ2-4 | TRBV11-3 | TRBD1 | CASSLGGTGGLGGVKNIQYF | TGTGCCAGCAGCCTAGGCGGGACAGGGGGCCTAGGGGGAGTCAAAAACATTCAGTACTTC
. | TRBJ2-1 | TRBV7-3 | . | CASSLGGDEQFF | TGTGCCAGCAGCTTAGGCGGAGATGAGCAGTTCTTC
. | TRBJ2-7 | TRBV7-7 | . | CASSLAGSEQYF | TGTGCCAGCAGCTTAGCGGGGAGCGAGCAGTACTTC
once | TRBJ2-1 | TRBV28 | . | CASSLPSSYNEQFF | TGTGCCAGCAGTTTACCCAGCTCCTACAATGAGCAGTTCTTC
. | TRBJ2-5 | TRBV5-1 | . | CASSLVPGAAETQYF | TGCGCCAGCAGCTTGGTGCCGGGGGCGGCGGAGACCCAGTACTTC
. | TRBJ2-7 | TRBV28 | . | CASTPSPGVGEQYF | TGTGCCAGCACCCCTTCCCCGGGAGTAGGGGAGCAGTACTTC
. | TRBJ2-1 | TRBV9 | TRBD2 | CASSVDSGTYNEQFF | TGTGCCAGCAGCGTAGACAGCGGGACCTACAATGAGCAGTTCTTC
. | TRBJ2-2 | TRBV27 | . | CASTPLVSPTGELFF | TGTGCCAGCACCCCGTTAGTCTCGCCGACCGGGGAGCTGTTTTTT
. | TRBJ2-1 | TRBV25-1 | TRBD2 | CASSEPSGSYNEQFF | TGTGCCAGCAGTGAACCTAGCGGGAGCTACAATGAGCAGTTCTTC
. | TRBJ2-7 | TRBV20-1 | . | CSAEDSYEQYF | TGCAGTGCTGAGGACTCCTACGAGCAGTACTTC
. | TRBJ2-1 | TRBV4-1 | . | CASSQPGVMIEQFF | TGCGCCAGCAGCCAGCCGGGAGTCATGATTGAGCAGTTCTTC
. | TRBJ1-4 | TRBV28 | TRBD1 | CASRQGNEKLFF | TGTGCCAGCCGACAGGGGAATGAAAAACTGTTTTTT
. | TRBJ2-6 | TRBV4-3 | . | CASSQIQLSGANVLTF | TGCGCCAGCAGCCAAATACAGCTCTCTGGGGCCAACGTCCTGACTTTC
. | TRBJ2-3 | TRBV27 | TRBD2 | CASSSGLAGASDTDTQYF | TGTGCCAGCAGTTCTGGACTAGCGGGAGCTTCAGACACAGATACGCAGTATTTT
. | TRBJ1-1 | TRBV19 | TRBD1 | CASSTYTGGEAFF | TGTGCCAGTAGCACCTACACAGGGGGCGAAGCTTTCTTT
. | TRBJ2-3 | TRBV10-3 | TRBD2 | CAITGLAGTDTQYF | TGTGCCATCACCGGACTAGCGGGAACCGATACGCAGTATTTT
once | TRBJ2-1 | TRBV15 | . | CATSRISSRVEQFF | TGTGCCACCAGCAGAATATCCAGTCGTGTTGAGCAGTTCTTC
. | TRBJ1-6 | TRBV19 | . | CASSTVGFNSPLHF | TGTGCCAGTTCTACGGTTGGTTTTAATTCACCCCTCCACTTT
. | TRBJ2-1 | TRBV27 | . | CASSPRVLRAEQFF | TGTGCCAGCAGCCCCCGAGTTTTAAGGGCTGAGCAGTTCTTC
. | TRBJ1-3 | TRBV28 | . | CASSTQSSGNTIYF | TGTGCCAGCAGCACCCAGAGCTCTGGAAACACCATATATTTT
. | TRBJ2-5 | TRBV7-9 | . | CASSLASQSQYF | TGTGCCAGCAGCTTAGCCTCCCAGAGCCAGTACTTC